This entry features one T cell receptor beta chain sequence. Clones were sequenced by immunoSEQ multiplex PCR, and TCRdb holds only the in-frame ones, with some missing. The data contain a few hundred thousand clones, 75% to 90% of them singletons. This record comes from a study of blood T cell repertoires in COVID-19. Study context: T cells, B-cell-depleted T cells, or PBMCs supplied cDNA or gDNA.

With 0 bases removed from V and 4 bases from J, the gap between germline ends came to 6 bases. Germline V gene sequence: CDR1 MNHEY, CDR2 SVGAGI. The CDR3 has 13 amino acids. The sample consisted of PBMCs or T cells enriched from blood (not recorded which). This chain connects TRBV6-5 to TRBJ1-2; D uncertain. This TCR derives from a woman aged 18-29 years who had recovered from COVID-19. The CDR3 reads CASSYSLSYGYTF. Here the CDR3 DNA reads TGTGCCAGCAGTTACTCGTTGAGCTATGGCTACACCTTC.